This T cell receptor (beta chain) is drawn from a study of tumor-infiltrating lymphocytes in primary liver carcinoma. Study-wide context: Men as well as women, aged 30 to 69 years, made up the patients. Samples returned roughly 3.5 to 7.5 million productive TCRbeta reads each. Read depth did not differ significantly between tissue types.

Reverse transcription of around 0.45 ug total RNA with a constant-region primer produced TCR beta cDNA. A slightly modified ARM-PCR protocol with three nested multiplex PCR rounds produced these TCR beta libraries. A C-beta reverse primer and TRBV1-TRBV30 forward primers served in each of the first two PCR rounds, at 9 to 11 cycles apiece. One entry per CDR3 protein, called by TCRdb with MiXCR from the multiplex PCR reads. The sample lists about 320,000 distinct CDR3 sequences, approximately 65% occurring once. Comments on this clonotype: The antigen is undetermined.

The study's findings and limits: In tumor-adjacent and tumor-blood pairs, overlap was lower than in tumor region pairs.

Blood RNA came from unsorted whole blood; germline DNA was also extracted. Investigators obtained roughly 4 milliliters of peripheral blood ahead of surgery. The CDR3 runs 14 residues. Germline CDR1 and CDR2: MDHEN and SYDVKM. Deletions cut 5 bases from V and 10 bases from J, with 20 bases between. The V gene is TRBV28, the J gene TRBJ1-1; D possibly corresponds to TRBD1 (5 bases). The sequence came from a man aged 35-49 years with primary liver carcinoma and hepatitis B virus infection. The source material was peripheral blood. The CDR3 loop reads CASSLPTGGLVAFF. CDR3 in DNA: TGTGCCAGCAGTCTCCCCACAGGAGGCTTGGTAGCTTTCTTT.